The entry that follows covers one T cell receptor beta chain sequence. V lost 6 bases and J 2 bases, leaving 11 bases between the germline ends. Germline CDR1 and CDR2: MNHEY and SVGAGI. This CDR3 contains 13 residues. This sample is drawn from a study of cytomegalovirus exposure and HLA in healthy donors. A multiplex PCR was run with 60 Vbeta primers and 13 Jbeta primers. Sequencing used immunoSEQ multiplex PCR; TCRdb keeps in-frame clones, though not all of them. The sample comprises roughly 180,000 clones, about 9% of which are singletons, and 1% to 1.5% rests with the top ten. The source material was PBMCs. V usage is TRBV6-5 and J usage is TRBJ2-7, with D perhaps TRBD1 (6 bases). The sequence came from a woman in her thirties in good health and CMV-seropositive. In nucleotides, the CDR3 is TGTGCCAGCAGCTGGGACAACCCCTACGAGCAGTACTTC. Protein sequence: CASSWDNPYEQYF.